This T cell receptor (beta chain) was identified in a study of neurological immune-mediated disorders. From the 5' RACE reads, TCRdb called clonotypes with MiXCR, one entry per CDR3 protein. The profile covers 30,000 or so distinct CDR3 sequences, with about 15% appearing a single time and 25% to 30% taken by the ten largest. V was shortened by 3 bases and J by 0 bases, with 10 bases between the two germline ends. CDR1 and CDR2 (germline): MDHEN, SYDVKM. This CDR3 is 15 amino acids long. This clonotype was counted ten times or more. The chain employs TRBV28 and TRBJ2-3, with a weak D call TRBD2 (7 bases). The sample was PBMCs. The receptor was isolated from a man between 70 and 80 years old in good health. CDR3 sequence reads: CASSFGGPSTDTQYF. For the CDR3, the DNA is TGTGCCAGCAGTTTCGGGGGGCCTAGCACAGATACGCAGTATTTT.